This entry lists 7 T cell receptor beta chains sequenced from one sample in a study of T cell repertoires in cytomegalovirus infection. TCRdb re-called the reads with MiXCR, one entry per CDR3 protein. The table includes roughly 150,000 distinct CDR3 sequences, 17% detected once. The sample comprised CD8+ T cells from PBMCs. These receptors all stem from a human donor in good health (CMV status not recorded). Some clones in this sample may be carry-over from other donors' samples.

DNA of the CDR3: TGCAGCGTTGAAACCCAATACCGTCTCGAGCAGTACTTC. Translated, it gives CSVETQYRLEQYF. V usage is TRBV29-1 and J usage is TRBJ2-7; D call uncertain. This CDR3 region has 13 residues. V was shortened by 2 bases and J by 6 bases, with 14 bases between the two germline ends. Germline loops: CDR1 SQVTM, CDR2 ANQGSEA.

The V call is TRBV19, the J call TRBJ2-7, with D perhaps TRBD1 or TRBD2 (6 bases each). CDR1 and CDR2 from the germline V gene are LNHDA and SQIVND (reference sequence). Trimming removed 7 bases at V and 5 bases at J, with 18 bases between. The CDR3 is 14 amino acids. This CDR3 is CASTSGGPGNEQYF. CDR3 sequence (DNA): TGTGCCAGTACCTCCGGGGGCCCGGGGAACGAGCAGTACTTC.

The V gene is TRBV9, the J gene TRBJ2-6, with D tentatively TRBD2 (5 bases). The CDR3 extends over 18 amino acids. Germline loops: CDR1 SGDLS, CDR2 YYNGEE. Trimming stripped 1 base from V and 4 bases from J, with 18 bases between. CDR3 nucleotides: TGTGCCAGCAGCGTACCGGGTCCCCAGCGGCCCGGGGCCAACGTCCTGACTTTC. Translation gives CASSVPGPQRPGANVLTF.

This clonotype was detected ten times or more. CDR3 amino acids: CASSPRVYRYTF. For the CDR3, the DNA is TGTGCCAGCAGTCCCAGGGTTTACCGCTACACCTTC. The gene calls are TRBV28 and TRBJ1-2, with D possibly TRBD1 on 5 matching bases. Trimming took off 5 bases at V and 9 bases at J, with 13 bases between the two ends. The CDR3 extends over 12 amino acids. The germline CDR1 and CDR2 sequences are MDHEN and SYDVKM.

Only a few counts were recorded for this clonotype. The V call is TRBV28, the J call TRBJ2-7; 7 bases line up with TRBD1. J lost 3 bases, V lost 5 bases, and 4 bases had no gene match. There are 13 residues in the CDR3. Germline V gene lookup returns CDR1 MDHEN and CDR2 SYDVKM. DNA of the CDR3: TGTGCCAGCAGTCGGACAGGAGTCTACGAGCAGTACTTC. Translation: CASSRTGVYEQYF.

The chain couples TRBV7-2 to TRBJ2-2; 9 nucleotides match TRBD2. Germline V gene data show CDR1 as SGHTA and CDR2 as FQGNSA. V gave up 6 bases and J gave up 5 bases; unmatched junction bases: 13. The CDR3 covers 17 residues. The CDR3 DNA sequence: TGTGCCAGCAGTCCCGGGGTAGCGGGAGTTAGGACCGGGGAGCTGTTTTTT. The encoded protein is CASSPGVAGVRTGELFF.

This clonotype was observed many times. This chain links TRBV28 with TRBJ2-1, with D perhaps matching TRBD1 (5 bases). Germline CDR1 MDHEN, CDR2 SYDVKM. Trimming cost V 7 bases and J 8 bases, with 18 bases left between them. This CDR3 spans 14 amino acids. CDR3 sequence: CASTYRGLWHEQFF. CDR3 nucleotides: TGTGCCAGCACCTATAGGGGATTATGGCATGAGCAGTTCTTC.